This note documents a single T cell receptor (beta chain) sequence. Antigen unknown. Expressed TCRB transcripts were sequenced after all isolated RNA was converted to cDNA. The method was immunoSEQ multiplex PCR; TCRdb's version includes in-frame clones alone and lacks a portion of them. The sample holds about 150,000 clones, approximately 52% seen once. V lost 1 base and J lost 7, with 16 bases in between. Looked up from germline, CDR1 is LGHNA and CDR2 is YNFKEQ. There are 16 residues in the CDR3. The sample is drawn from a study of beta chain features in type 1 diabetes. Turning to the study itself: Sorted cells examined across all samples numbered 85 million to 130 million.

Study-level results: For TCRB rearrangement, an influence of HLA type remained unresolved here. Within each of all four CD4+ subsets, Type 1 diabetes patients had TCRB CDR3s that were moderately but significantly shorter.

This receptor was obtained from a young man in good health. The genes are TRBV4-2 and TRBJ1-4; the D gene is possibly TRBD1 (6 bases). Source material: Tregs from blood. CDR3 amino acids: CASSQVDQGMGEKLFF. The CDR3, as DNA: TGTGCCAGCAGCCAAGTTGATCAGGGGATGGGTGAAAAACTGTTTTTT.